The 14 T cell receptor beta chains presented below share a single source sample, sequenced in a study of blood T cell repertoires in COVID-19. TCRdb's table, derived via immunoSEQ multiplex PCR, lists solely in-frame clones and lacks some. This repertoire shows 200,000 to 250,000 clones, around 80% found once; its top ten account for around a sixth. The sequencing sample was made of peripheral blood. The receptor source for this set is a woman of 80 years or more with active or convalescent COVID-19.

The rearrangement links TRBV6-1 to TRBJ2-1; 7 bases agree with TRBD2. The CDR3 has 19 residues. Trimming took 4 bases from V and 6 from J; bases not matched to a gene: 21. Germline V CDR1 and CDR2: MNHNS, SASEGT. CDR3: CASSVWGGTGTLISNEQFF. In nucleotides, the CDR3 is TGTGCCAGCAGTGTTTGGGGGGGAACCGGGACTTTGATTTCCAATGAGCAGTTCTTC.

CDR3 DNA sequence: TGCAGCGCCGTAAGGGGCGATGGGGAGCTGTTTTTT. Its translation is CSAVRGDGELFF. The chain joins TRBV29-1 to TRBJ2-2; weak D call: TRBD1 (5 bases). The CDR3 loop spans 12 amino acids. Deletions cut 7 bases from V and 8 bases from J, with 14 bases between. Germline CDR1 is SQVTM and CDR2 is ANQGSEA.

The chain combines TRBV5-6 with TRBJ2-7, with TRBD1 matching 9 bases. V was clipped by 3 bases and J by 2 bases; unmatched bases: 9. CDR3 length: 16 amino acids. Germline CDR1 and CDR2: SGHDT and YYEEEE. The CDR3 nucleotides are TGTGCCAGCAGCTGGGCCGGGACAGGGAGAACCTACGAGCAGTACTTC. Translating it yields CASSWAGTGRTYEQYF.

CDR3 region: CASSLSGLLYNEQFF. The CDR3 DNA reads TGTGCCAGCTCTCTATCAGGGCTTCTATACAATGAGCAGTTCTTC. The J gene is TRBJ2-1, the V gene TRBV18, with TRBD1 as a possible D gene (5 bases). This CDR3 has 15 amino acids. Looked up from germline, CDR1 is KGHSH and CDR2 is LQKENI. V dropped 6 bases and J dropped 4 bases, with 16 bases sitting between them.

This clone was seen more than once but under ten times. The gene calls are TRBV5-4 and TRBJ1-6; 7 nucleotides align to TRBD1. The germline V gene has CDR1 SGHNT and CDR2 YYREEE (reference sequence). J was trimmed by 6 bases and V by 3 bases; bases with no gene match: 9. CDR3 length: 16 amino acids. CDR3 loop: CASSSFRDRINSPLHF. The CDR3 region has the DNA TGTGCCAGCAGCTCGTTCCGGGACAGAATTAATTCACCCCTCCACTTT.

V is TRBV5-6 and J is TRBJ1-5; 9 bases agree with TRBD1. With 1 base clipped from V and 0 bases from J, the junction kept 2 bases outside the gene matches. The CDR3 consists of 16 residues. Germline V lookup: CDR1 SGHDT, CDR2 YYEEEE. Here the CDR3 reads CASSLTGGYSNQPQHF. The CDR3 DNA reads TGTGCCAGCAGCTTGACAGGGGGCTATAGCAATCAGCCCCAGCATTTT. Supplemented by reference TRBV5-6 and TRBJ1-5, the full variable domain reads DAGVTQSPTHLIKTRGQQVTLRCSPKSGHDTVSWYQQALGQGPQFIFQYYEEEERQRGNFPDRFSGHQFPNYSSELNVNALLLGDSALYLCASSLTGGYSNQPQHFGDGTRLSIL.

CDR3 protein: CAWSSREAFF. The CDR3 DNA reads TGTGCCTGGAGTTCCCGAGAGGCTTTCTTT. V gene TRBV30 combines with J gene TRBJ1-1; D is ambiguous. Germline lookup yields CDR1 GTSNPN and CDR2 SVGIG (reference sequence). The V end lost 2 bases, the J end lost 11 bases, and 9 bases lay between the germline ends. This CDR3 has 10 residues.

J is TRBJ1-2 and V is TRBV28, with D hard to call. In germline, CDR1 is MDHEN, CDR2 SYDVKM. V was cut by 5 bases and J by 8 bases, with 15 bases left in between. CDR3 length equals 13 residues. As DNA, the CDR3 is TGTGCCAGCAGTCGAGCCGGGAGAGGAGGCTACACCTTC. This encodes CASSRAGRGGYTF.

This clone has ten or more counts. CDR3 protein: CASSRGRAGNTIYF. The CDR3 DNA reads TGTGCCAGCAGTAGGGGCAGGGCGGGAAACACCATATATTTT. J is TRBJ1-3 and V is TRBV27; a possible D gene is TRBD1 (5 bases). Trimming removed 5 bases at V and 4 bases at J, with 12 bases between. This CDR3 has 14 residues. The germline V gene encodes CDR1 MNHEY and CDR2 SMNVEV (reference sequence).

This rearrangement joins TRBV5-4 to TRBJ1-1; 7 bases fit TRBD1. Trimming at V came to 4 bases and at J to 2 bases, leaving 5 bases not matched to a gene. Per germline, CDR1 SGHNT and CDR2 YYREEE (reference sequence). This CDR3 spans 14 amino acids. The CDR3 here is CASSPGQKNTEAFF. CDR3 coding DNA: TGTGCCAGCAGCCCGGGACAGAAAAACACTGAAGCTTTCTTT.

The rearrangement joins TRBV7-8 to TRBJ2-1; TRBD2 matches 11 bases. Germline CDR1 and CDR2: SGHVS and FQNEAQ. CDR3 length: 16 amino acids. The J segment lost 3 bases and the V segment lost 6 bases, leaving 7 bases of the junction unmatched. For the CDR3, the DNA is TGTGCCAGCAGACAACTAGCGGGAGCAGTCTACAATGAGCAGTTCTTC. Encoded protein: CASRQLAGAVYNEQFF.

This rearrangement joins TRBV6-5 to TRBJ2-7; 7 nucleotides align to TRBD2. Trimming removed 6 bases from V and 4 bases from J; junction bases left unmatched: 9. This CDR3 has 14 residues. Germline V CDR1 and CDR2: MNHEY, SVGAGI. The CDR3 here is CASRSGGYVYEQYF. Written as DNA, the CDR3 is TGTGCCAGCAGGTCGGGAGGCTACGTTTACGAGCAGTACTTC.

The CDR3 spells CASSSRTSGVGEQFF. CDR3 nucleotide sequence: TGTGCCAGCAGCTCCCGGACTAGCGGGGTAGGTGAGCAGTTCTTC. The V gene is TRBV11-3, the J gene TRBJ2-1, with 12 bases that match TRBD2. The CDR3 loop spans 15 amino acids. Germline trimming cut 4 bases from V and 9 bases from J; bases unmatched to any gene: 7. The germline V gene encodes CDR1 SGHNT and CDR2 YENEEA. The full variable domain, in which reference TRBV11-3 and TRBJ2-1 provide the parts outside the CDR3, is EAGVVQSPRYKIIEKKQPVAFWCNPISGHNTLYWYLQNLGQGPELLIRYENEEAVDDSQLPKDRFSAERLKGVDSTLKIQPAELGDSAVYLCASSSRTSGVGEQFFGPGTRLTVL.

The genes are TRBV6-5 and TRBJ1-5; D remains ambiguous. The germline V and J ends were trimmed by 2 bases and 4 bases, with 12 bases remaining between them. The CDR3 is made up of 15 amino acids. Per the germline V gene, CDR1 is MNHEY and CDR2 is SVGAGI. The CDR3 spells CASSYSGSNNQPQHF. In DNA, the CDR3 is TGTGCCAGCAGTTACAGCGGGAGTAATAATCAGCCCCAGCATTTT.